This T cell receptor beta chain is from a study of control samples from healthy donors and cancer patients. The CDR3 loop spans 15 amino acids. Per the germline V gene, CDR1 is LGHDT and CDR2 is YNNKEL (reference sequence). V was clipped by 1 base and J by 2 bases, with 12 bases between them. Profiling relied on immunoSEQ multiplex PCR, and the TCRdb table lists in-frame clones only, not all of them. This table holds almost 85,000 clones, 65% to 90% found once. There are a few counts of this clone. The chain recombines TRBV3-1 (or the pseudogene TRBV3-2) with TRBJ2-7; D might be TRBD2 (6 bases). The sequencing input was PBMCs. This receptor was identified in a man in his sixties with head and neck cancer. In nucleotides, the CDR3 is TGTGCCAGCAGCCAAGGGGTAGCGGTCGCCTACGAGCAGTACTTC. Residues: CASSQGVAVAYEQYF.